These 21 T cell receptor beta chains came from one sample sequenced in a study of a mutant IDH1 vaccine in newly diagnosed glioma (dated by TCRdb to 2020 to 2022). Library preparation used the immunoSEQ multiplex PCR assay. Sourced from immuneACCESS, this table was stored by TCRdb with only in-frame sequences that have V and J called. A share of the clones is absent; for the studies checked, an unresolved V gene accounts for under half, and the remainder has no known explanation. Counted in this sample were approximately 110,000 clones; approximately 87% of them appeared once. Of the sample, 0.6% to 0.7% is held by the ten largest clones. The label giving this sample's time point can be read as: week 11, during vaccination. Each vaccine dose was 300 ug of a 20-mer mutant IDH1 peptide in Montanide, given subcutaneously with topical imiquimod. These TCRs' antigens remain unknown. The source was PBMCs, collected from a glioma patient whose treatment included an IDH1 peptide vaccine. The receptors were gathered from a woman aged 45-60 years with glioma.

The gene calls are TRBV14 and TRBJ1-2, with D possibly being TRBD1 (5 bases). CDR1 is SGHDN and CDR2 is FVKESK in the germline V gene. The CDR3 is 14 residues long. Between the trimmed V and J ends, which lost 5 bases and 6 bases, there was a span of 16 bases. CDR3 coding DNA: TGTGCCAGCAGCTTGGCCATAGGGGCGAATGGCTACACCTTC. This codes for CASSLAIGANGYTF.

The rearrangement joins TRBV5-8 to TRBJ2-3; D unresolved. The CDR3 is 13 residues long. The V and J ends lost 0 bases and 2 bases respectively, with 4 bases between them. Germline CDR1 and CDR2: SGHTS and YDEGEE. The DNA of the CDR3 is TGTGCCAGCAGCTTGGCTCCCACAGATACGCAGTATTTT. The encoded protein is CASSLAPTDTQYF.

The V call is TRBV30, the J call TRBJ1-5, with D possibly TRBD1 on 6 matching bases. Germline loops: CDR1 GTSNPN, CDR2 SVGIG (reference sequence). V shed 3 bases and J shed 6 bases, with 15 bases lying between them. The CDR3 length is 14 residues. CDR3 sequence (DNA): TGTGCCTGGAGCCCCGGGGGCAGGGGTCAGCCCCAGCATTTT. Translation: CAWSPGGRGQPQHF.

J is TRBJ2-2 and V is TRBV28; 10 bases line up with TRBD2. The germline gives CDR1 MDHEN, CDR2 SYDVKM. Trimming at V came to 5 bases and at J to 4 bases, leaving 4 bases not matched to a gene. This CDR3 is built from 15 residues. The CDR3 sequence is CASSVTSGVTGELFF. Here the CDR3 DNA reads TGTGCCAGCAGTGTAACTAGCGGGGTCACCGGGGAGCTGTTTTTT.

The chain combines TRBV4-1 with TRBJ1-3; no clear D. The CDR3 is 15 amino acids. CDR1 MGHRA and CDR2 YSYEKL come from the germline V gene. The ends were cut back, 1 base at V and 4 bases at J, with 11 bases in the middle. CDR3 protein: CASSQGLPKGNTIYF. DNA for the CDR3: TGCGCCAGCAGCCAAGGACTCCCGAAGGGAAACACCATATATTTT.

This clone appeared once. This chain connects TRBV14 to TRBJ2-7, with D possibly matching TRBD2 (6 bases). Germline lookup yields CDR1 SGHDN and CDR2 FVKESK. The CDR3 runs to 11 residues. The ends were cut back, 4 bases at V and 11 bases at J, with 12 bases in the middle. CDR3 sequence: CASSRGTREYF. CDR3 bases: TGTGCCAGCAGCCGCGGGACCCGGGAGTACTTC.

The chain has TRBV14 and TRBJ2-3; TRBD1 aligns across 9 bases. Germline V CDR1 and CDR2: SGHDN, FVKESK. With 5 bases clipped from V and 2 bases from J, the junction kept 5 bases outside the gene matches. This CDR3 contains 15 residues. CDR3 sequence reads: CASSEQGAPTDTQYF. The CDR3 DNA follows: TGTGCCAGCAGCGAACAGGGGGCGCCCACAGATACGCAGTATTTT.

The V call is TRBV11-2, the J call TRBJ2-2; 13 bases match TRBD2. V was clipped by 3 bases and J by 8 bases; unmatched bases: 3. The CDR3 sequence is 15 residues long. CDR1 is SGHAT and CDR2 is FQNNGV in the germline V gene. In DNA, the CDR3 is TGTGCCAGCAGCTTTGGACTAGCGGGAGATGGGGAGCTGTTTTTT. Encoded protein: CASSFGLAGDGELFF.

The genes are TRBV10-3 and TRBJ2-5, with 12 positions matching TRBD1. The V gene end was trimmed by 5 bases and the J gene end by 4 bases; junction bases not matched to a gene: 8. The CDR3 spans 16 residues. Looked up from germline, CDR1 is ENHRY and CDR2 is SYGVKD. The CDR3 nucleotides read TGTGCCATCAGTAAGACCGGGACAGGGGGCCCAGAGACCCAGTACTTC. This translates into CAISKTGTGGPETQYF.

This chain links TRBV5-5 with TRBJ2-1, with 9 positions matching TRBD2. Trimming cost V 0 bases and J 7 bases; bases outside gene matches: 14. The CDR3 totals 18 residues. The germline gives CDR1 SGHKS, CDR2 YYEKEE (reference sequence). In DNA, the CDR3 is TGTGCCAGCAGCTTGGACCTATTTAGCGGGAGTTTAAAGAATGAGCAGTTCTTC. Its protein is CASSLDLFSGSLKNEQFF.

V gene TRBV27 combines with J gene TRBJ2-3; TRBD2 aligns across 7 bases. With 3 bases clipped from V and 6 bases from J, the junction kept 9 bases outside the gene matches. CDR1 MNHEY and CDR2 SMNVEV come from the germline V gene (reference sequence). The CDR3 has 15 residues. The CDR3 DNA reads TGTGCCAGCAGTTTCGAGGGAGGGATTTACGATACGCAGTATTTT. It is translated as CASSFEGGIYDTQYF.

The J gene is TRBJ2-7, the V gene TRBV19; a possible D gene is TRBD1 (6 bases). The V gene lost 3 bases and the J gene lost 3 bases, with 12 bases spanning the gap. The CDR3 runs 14 residues. Germline values: CDR1 LNHDA, CDR2 SQIVND (reference sequence). The CDR3 nucleotides are TGTGCCAGTAGTATCGGCCAGGGGATCTACGAGCAGTACTTC. Amino acids: CASSIGQGIYEQYF.

This chain links TRBV15 with TRBJ2-7; D unresolved. Between the trimmed V and J ends, which lost 3 bases and 9 bases, there was a span of 21 bases. This CDR3 region has 15 residues. Per the germline V gene, CDR1 is LNHNV and CDR2 is YYDKDF (reference sequence). Here the CDR3 reads CATSRELSRTTWQYF. In nucleotides, the CDR3 is TGTGCCACCAGCAGGGAGTTAAGCCGGACGACTTGGCAGTACTTC.

The genes are TRBV9 and TRBJ2-1; TRBD2 aligns across 9 bases. Per the germline V gene, CDR1 is SGDLS and CDR2 is YYNGEE. The CDR3 length is 16 residues. Losses at the gene ends were 1 base for V and 0 bases for J; bases not matched to a gene: 2. CDR3 protein: CASSVNSGSSYNEQFF. CDR3 DNA: TGTGCCAGCAGCGTAAATAGCGGGAGCTCCTACAATGAGCAGTTCTTC.

This sequence joins TRBV15 and TRBJ1-2; D unresolved. CDR3 length: 14 residues. Trimming pared 1 base from V and 6 bases from J, leaving 12 bases between. Germline CDR1 reads LNHNV; CDR2 reads YYDKDF (reference sequence). This CDR3 reads CATSRAQAVHGYTF. The CDR3 nucleotides read TGTGCCACCAGCAGAGCCCAGGCGGTGCATGGCTACACCTTC. Full variable domain (outside the CDR3, taken from reference TRBV15 and TRBJ1-2): DAMVIQNPRYQVTQFGKPVTLSCSQTLNHNVMYWYQQKSSQAPKLLFHYYDKDFNNEADTPDNFQSRRPNTSFCFLDIRSPGLGDTAMYLCATSRAQAVHGYTFGSGTRLTVV.

This rearrangement joins TRBV6-4 to TRBJ2-3; perhaps TRBD2 as D (7 bases). V gave up 3 bases and J gave up 5 bases, with 15 bases separating them. The germline CDR1 and CDR2 sequences are MRHNA and SNTAGT. The CDR3 extends over 15 amino acids. In nucleotides, the CDR3 is TGTGCCAGCAGTGAAAGGGCAGGGGAGGGAGATACGCAGTATTTT. Translated: CASSERAGEGDTQYF.

This sequence joins TRBV11-2 and TRBJ1-5, with D possibly being TRBD1 (6 bases). The germline V gene encodes CDR1 SGHAT and CDR2 FQNNGV. V lost 6 bases and J 4 bases, leaving 13 bases between the germline ends. The CDR3 contains 14 residues. CDR3 amino acids: CASSLNRVNQPQHF. For the CDR3, the DNA is TGTGCCAGCAGTCTCAACAGGGTTAATCAGCCCCAGCATTTT.

The chain has TRBV10-3 and TRBJ1-2; 9 bases align to TRBD1. Germline CDR1 and CDR2: ENHRY and SYGVKD. V shed 2 bases and J 4 bases; nucleotides not matched to a gene: 2. This CDR3 region has 14 residues. The CDR3 coding sequence is TGTGCCATCAGTGAGGGACAGGGGCCCTATGGCTACACCTTC. It specifies CAISEGQGPYGYTF.

This rearrangement joins TRBV19 to TRBJ2-3; 10 nucleotides line up with TRBD2. The junction had 3 bases not matched to a gene; V was cut back by 4 bases and J by 2 bases. Germline V CDR1 and CDR2: LNHDA, SQIVND (reference sequence). The CDR3 sequence is 15 residues long. CDR3 bases: TGTGCCAGTAGTAGACTAGCGGGCAACACAGATACGCAGTATTTT. As protein: CASSRLAGNTDTQYF.

This chain uses TRBV28 with TRBJ2-3; 10 bases align to TRBD2. CDR1 and CDR2 (germline): MDHEN, SYDVKM. V trimming: 1 base; J trimming: 3 bases; junction bases outside the gene matches: 1. This CDR3 has 15 amino acids. The CDR3 region is CASSLSAGGTDTQYF. In nucleotides, the CDR3 is TGTGCCAGCAGTTTATCAGCGGGAGGGACAGATACGCAGTATTTT.

The chain carries TRBV29-1 and TRBJ1-5, with 8 bases fitting TRBD1. The CDR3 is 15 amino acids. The trim removed 4 bases at V and 0 bases at J, leaving 5 bases unmatched. Germline V CDR1 and CDR2: SQVTM, ANQGSEA. The CDR3 nucleotides are TGCAGCGTTGGCCAGACAGGGGATAGCAATCAGCCCCAGCATTTT. This sequence encodes CSVGQTGDSNQPQHF.